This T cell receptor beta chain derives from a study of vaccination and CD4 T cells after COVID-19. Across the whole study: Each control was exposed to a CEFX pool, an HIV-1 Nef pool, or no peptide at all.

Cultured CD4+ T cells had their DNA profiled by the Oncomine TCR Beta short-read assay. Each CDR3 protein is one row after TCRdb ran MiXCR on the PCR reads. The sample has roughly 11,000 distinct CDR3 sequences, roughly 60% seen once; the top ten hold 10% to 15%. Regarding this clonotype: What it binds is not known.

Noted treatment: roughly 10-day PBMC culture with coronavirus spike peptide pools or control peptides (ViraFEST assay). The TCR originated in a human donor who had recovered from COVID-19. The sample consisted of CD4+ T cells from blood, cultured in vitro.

In DNA, the CDR3 is TGTGCCAGCAGAGTCGGACAGGGGCGGTTTGAAGCTTTCTTT. Its translation: CASRVGQGRFEAFF. The V call is TRBV6-1, the J call TRBJ1-1; TRBD1 agrees at 9 bases. Trimming cost V 6 bases and J 7 bases; bases outside gene matches: 9. The CDR3 sequence is 14 residues long. Germline CDR1 is MNHNS and CDR2 is SASEGT.